The clone carrying this T cell receptor beta chain has a count of ten or more. These data are taken from a study of blood T cell repertoires in COVID-19. About the research overall: Material from acute and convalescent COVID-19 was sourced from the United States, Italy and Spain. T cells, B-cell-depleted T cells, or PBMCs provided the cDNA or gDNA that served as material.

Authors' data handling: Nucleated cell number was recorded as an estimate derived from reference gene primer amplification. Here immunoSEQ multiplex PCR was the method, and the copy in TCRdb shows in-frame clones only, minus some. The V and J calls and clone size come from that table; D and trimming were worked out from the DNA. Of some 250,000 clones in the sample, just under 85% were seen once. The CDR3 totals 17 residues. Trimming removed 4 bases from V and 2 bases from J, with 21 bases in between. In germline, CDR1 is LGHNA, CDR2 YNFKEQ. The rearrangement links TRBV4-2 to TRBJ2-7; D possibly corresponds to TRBD1 (6 bases). The sequencing input was peripheral blood. This sequence was found in a woman older than 75 with acute or convalescent COVID-19. Here the CDR3 DNA reads TGTGCCAGCAGCCTCTCGACCGGGACACCGATCACCTACGAGCAGTACTTC. Translation gives CASSLSTGTPITYEQYF.